This record covers a single TCR beta chain. The data belong to a study of shared T cell receptors in the human thymus. The length of the CDR3 is 13 residues. Germline values: CDR1 SGDLS, CDR2 YYNGEE. Measured with immunoSEQ multiplex PCR; TCRdb has only the in-frame clones, and not every one. The sample contains 720,000 or so clones, 80% to 90% of which appear only once. These same data were also listed under a study on human thymus T cells. That source adds: Corrective cardiac operations yielded the resected thymus tissue. Related research found strongly overlapping thymic repertoires in unrelated individuals.

The sequenced sample consisted of thymocytes. This receptor was obtained from a girl under three years old with a congenital heart defect. The chain employs TRBV9 and TRBJ2-5, with TRBD1 matching over 9 bases. The DNA matches TRBJ2-7 better at its end, which makes the J call doubtful. The CDR3 loop reads CASSVDRGHEQYF. The CDR3 nucleotides read TGTGCCAGCAGCGTAGACAGGGGGCACGAGCAGTACTTC.